The 23 T cell receptor beta chains below come from one sample, sequenced in a study of CD4 and CD8 cells across lung adenocarcinoma regions. Using its own MiXCR run on the PCR reads, TCRdb lists one record per CDR3 protein. The sample yields around 11,000 distinct CDR3 sequences, roughly 53% seen once. Sequenced: CD4+ T cells from the center of a lung tumor. All receptors come from a male donor with lung adenocarcinoma. The CD4 and CD8 labels of this study may be unreliable.

The chain links TRBV27 to TRBJ2-3, with a weak D call TRBD2 (6 bases). Germline loops: CDR1 MNHEY, CDR2 SMNVEV (reference sequence). CDR3 length equals 16 residues. Trimming removed 4 bases at V and 0 bases at J, with 14 bases between. CDR3 amino acids: CASSYRGWGSTDTQYF. For the CDR3, the DNA is TGTGCCAGCAGTTATCGGGGGTGGGGAAGCACAGATACGCAGTATTTT.

Judged by abundance, this clonotype is medium-sized. This sequence may be a read error, since a much larger clone differs from it by one base. The V call is TRBV6-1, the J call TRBJ2-1, with 10 bases aligning to TRBD2. The J call could be wrong; TRBJ2-7 is a better fit for the DNA end. CDR3 length: 18 residues. The germline V gene has CDR1 MNHNS and CDR2 SASEGT. CDR3 bases: TGTGCCAGCAGTGTTTCCAGGGGTCTCCCGGGACTAGCGTTTGAGCAGTACTTC. Amino acid sequence: CASSVSRGLPGLAFEQYF.

V gene TRBV10-2 combines with J gene TRBJ1-1; 7 bases agree with TRBD1. The V gene's germline CDR1 is WSHSY and CDR2 SAAADI. This CDR3 is 15 amino acids long. With V trimmed by 8 bases and J by 5 bases, 14 bases remained unmatched. Here the CDR3 reads CASLGDLQGGTEAFF. In nucleotides, the CDR3 is TGCGCCAGCCTGGGGGACCTTCAGGGGGGGACTGAAGCTTTCTTT.

The V gene is TRBV12-3 or TRBV12-4, the J gene TRBJ2-1, with 7 bases that match TRBD1. After removal of 4 bases from V and 0 bases from J, the junction contained 6 bases not matched to a gene. The CDR3 runs 16 residues. CDR3 loop: CASSYRQGGSYNEQFF. CDR3 nucleotides: TGTGCCAGCAGTTACCGACAGGGTGGCTCCTACAATGAGCAGTTCTTC.

This clonotype turned up a few times. The chain carries TRBV6-1 and TRBJ2-5, with 7 bases matching TRBD2. Per the germline V gene, CDR1 is MNHNS and CDR2 is SASEGT. This CDR3 is 14 amino acids long. V shed 6 bases, J shed 9 bases, and the junction held 13 bases outside the gene matches. The CDR3 loop reads CASRGEGPRRAQYF. For the CDR3, the DNA is TGTGCCAGCAGGGGGGAGGGACCCCGAAGGGCCCAGTACTTC.

J is TRBJ2-1 and V is TRBV7-2; TRBD2 aligns across 8 bases. Germline loops: CDR1 SGHTA, CDR2 FQGNSA. This CDR3 region has 16 residues. After removal of 8 bases from V and 8 bases from J, the junction contained 17 bases not matched to a gene. The CDR3 spells CASHSPKRGPVDEQFF. DNA for the CDR3: TGTGCCAGCCATTCTCCAAAGCGGGGGCCGGTGGATGAGCAGTTCTTC.

The V and J genes are TRBV7-2 and TRBJ2-3; perhaps TRBD2 as D (6 bases). V was shortened by 1 base and J by 12 bases, with 26 bases between the two germline ends. Germline V gene sequence: CDR1 SGHTA, CDR2 FQGNSA. The CDR3 runs 17 residues. CDR3 loop: CASSLGVGGRDEETQYF. Written as DNA, the CDR3 is TGTGCCAGCAGCTTAGGCGTAGGCGGGCGGGACGAAGAGACCCAGTATTTT.

The chain has TRBV27 and TRBJ2-5; 7 bases align to TRBD2. The J call may be incorrect, as the DNA end agrees better with TRBJ2-7. Per the germline V gene, CDR1 is MNHEY and CDR2 is SMNVEV (reference sequence). The CDR3 totals 17 residues. The CDR3 loop is CASSLLGLAGESYEQYF. As DNA, the CDR3 is TGTGCCAGCAGTTTACTAGGGTTGGCGGGAGAGTCCTACGAGCAGTACTTC.

This clonotype is medium-sized by share. The chain couples TRBV6-1 to TRBJ2-5; 12 bases map to TRBD1. Matching the DNA end better, TRBJ2-7 makes the J call doubtful. CDR3 length: 15 amino acids. CDR1 and CDR2 (germline): MNHNS, SASEGT. The CDR3 nucleotides read TGTGCCAGCAGCCTCACGGGACAGGGGGCCGACGAGCAGTACTTC. It is translated as CASSLTGQGADEQYF.

The chain combines TRBV6-2 or TRBV6-3 with TRBJ2-4; either TRBD1 or TRBD2 may fit D (5 bases each). The V gene's germline CDR1 is MNHEY and CDR2 SVGEGT. With 4 bases removed from V and 6 bases from J, the gap between germline ends came to 7 bases. The CDR3 has 12 amino acids. CDR3: CASSLGVNIQYF. CDR3 nucleotides: TGTGCCAGCAGTTTGGGGGTAAACATTCAGTACTTC.

This clonotype is large in the sample. V is TRBV27 and J is TRBJ2-1; 13 nucleotides align to TRBD2. The trim removed 6 bases at V and 6 bases at J, leaving 5 bases unmatched. In germline, CDR1 is MNHEY, CDR2 SMNVEV (reference sequence). The CDR3 loop spans 15 amino acids. The CDR3 is CASRGLAGTGNEQFF. In nucleotides, the CDR3 is TGTGCCAGCAGGGGACTAGCGGGGACGGGCAATGAGCAGTTCTTC.

This chain uses TRBV6-1 with TRBJ2-5, with TRBD2 identical over 10 bases. CDR1 and CDR2 (germline): MNHNS, SASEGT. This CDR3 contains 15 residues. The V segment lost 6 bases and the J segment 5 bases; nucleotides outside the gene matches: 9. For the CDR3, the DNA is TGTGCCAGCAGCGGTCTAGCGGGAGTGTCTGAGACCCAGTACTTC. This gives the protein CASSGLAGVSETQYF.

This sequence joins TRBV27 and TRBJ2-1; TRBD2 agrees at 10 bases. With the DNA end fitting TRBJ2-7 better, the J assignment may be wrong. The CDR3 contains 14 residues. In germline, CDR1 is MNHEY, CDR2 SMNVEV (reference sequence). Here the CDR3 DNA reads TGTGCCAGCAAAAAGCGGGAGGGCCCTTGGGAGCAGTACTTC. Residues: CASKKREGPWEQYF.

The gene calls are TRBV6-5 and TRBJ1-1, with D unresolved. This CDR3 region has 15 residues. Germline V CDR1 and CDR2: MNHEY, SVGAGI. Trimming stripped 0 bases from V and 0 bases from J, with 8 bases between. The CDR3 protein is CASSYSIAVNTEAFF. CDR3 nucleotides: TGTGCCAGCAGTTACTCGATTGCGGTGAACACTGAAGCTTTCTTT.

Many counts were recorded for this clonotype. The chain is built from TRBV4-1 and TRBJ2-3, with D tentatively TRBD1 (5 bases). Germline V gene data show CDR1 as MGHRA and CDR2 as YSYEKL. V shed 6 bases and J shed 2 bases, with 24 bases lying between them. The CDR3 length is 18 residues. This CDR3 is CASRRWEGFQGYTDTQYF. CDR3 DNA sequence: TGCGCCAGCAGGAGGTGGGAAGGGTTTCAGGGATACACAGATACGCAGTATTTT.

About this clonotype itself: The junction and the germline gene differ at one end; a read error may be behind it. The V and J genes are TRBV6-1 and TRBJ2-2; tentatively, D is TRBD1 or TRBD2 (5 bases each). Germline loops: CDR1 MNHNS, CDR2 SASEGT. The CDR3 has 17 amino acids. CDR3 in DNA: TGTGCCAGCGGCGTGCATGTTGGGGCAGGGAGCACCGGGGCGCTGTTTTTT. It translates to CASGVHVGAGSTGALFF.

This clonotype was seen just once. This chain connects TRBV12-3 or TRBV12-4 to TRBJ2-1; D is uncertain. V gave up 7 bases and J gave up 5 bases, with 18 bases separating them. The CDR3 extends over 15 amino acids. The CDR3 protein is CASTFSMIHHNEQFF. Written as DNA, the CDR3 is TGTGCCAGCACATTCTCGATGATACACCACAATGAGCAGTTCTTC.

This clonotype was detected a few times. The chain joins TRBV27 to TRBJ2-1; D possibly corresponds to TRBD2 (7 bases). V was cut by 0 bases and J by 6 bases, with 12 bases left in between. The CDR3 covers 15 residues. Germline loops: CDR1 MNHEY, CDR2 SMNVEV (reference sequence). CDR3 in amino acids: CASSLSRGGTNEQFF. The CDR3 bases are TGTGCCAGCAGTTTATCAAGGGGGGGAACCAATGAGCAGTTCTTC.

This clonotype was counted a few times. The chain recombines TRBV7-2 with TRBJ1-6; TRBD1 agrees at 8 bases. The germline V gene encodes CDR1 SGHTA and CDR2 FQGNSA. The trim removed 3 bases at V and 0 bases at J, leaving 7 bases unmatched. This CDR3 spans 18 amino acids. DNA of the CDR3: TGTGCCAGCAGCTTGACAGGGGAATTAAGCTCCTATAATTCACCCCTCCACTTT. Translation: CASSLTGELSSYNSPLHF. Looking up the rest from reference TRBV7-2 and TRBJ1-6 gives the full variable domain: GAGVSQSPSNKVTEKGKDVELRCDPISGHTALYWYRQSLGQGLEFLIYFQGNSAPDKSGLPSDRFSAERTGGSVSTLTIQRTQQEDSAVYLCASSLTGELSSYNSPLHFGNGTRLTVT.

A word on this clonotype: A read error may account for a junction end that differs from germline. This chain links TRBV6-5 with TRBJ2-3; TRBD2 might be the D (6 bases). CDR1 is MNHEY, CDR2 SVGAGI, per germline. The CDR3 length is 16 residues. Written as DNA, the CDR3 is TGTGCCAGCAGTAGCTCGGGGGTGAGTCCCAAAAACACGCAGTATTTC. Its translation: CASSSSGVSPKNTQYF.

Remarks on this clonotype: The junction and the germline gene differ at one end; a read error may be behind it. The genes are TRBV7-2 and TRBJ2-3; unclear D gene. The CDR3 covers 14 residues. Germline values: CDR1 SGHTA, CDR2 FQGNSA. In nucleotides, the CDR3 is TGTGCGAGGAGCCCGTATCGTGGCCCAGATACGCGGTATTTT. Protein: CARSPYRGPDTRYF.

The chain employs TRBV6-1 and TRBJ2-3; D is possibly TRBD2 (6 bases). The J call may be faulty, since TRBJ2-7 better matches the DNA end. The CDR3 has 16 residues. Germline-derived CDR1 and CDR2 are MNHNS and SASEGT. This CDR3 is CASSEGRVRDPDTQYF. The CDR3 nucleotides are TGTGCCAGCAGTGAAGGGAGGGTTCGTGACCCAGATACGCAGTACTTC.

This clonotype appeared many times. The rearrangement joins TRBV14 to TRBJ2-3; D may match TRBD1 or TRBD2 (5 bases each). The CDR3 has 16 amino acids. CDR1 is SGHDN and CDR2 is FVKESK in the germline V gene. Between the trimmed V and J ends, which lost 1 base and 6 bases, there was a span of 17 bases. Here the CDR3 reads CASSQGGSVFGDTQYF. In DNA form, the CDR3 reads TGTGCCAGCAGCCAAGGGGGGTCGGTCTTCGGGGATACGCAGTATTTT. Together with reference TRBV14 and TRBJ2-3, the CDR3 gives the full variable domain: EAGVTQFPSHSVIEKGQTVTLRCDPISGHDNLYWYRRVMGKEIKFLLHFVKESKQDESGMPNNRFLAERTGGTYSTLKVQPAELEDSGVYFCASSQGGSVFGDTQYFGPGTRLTVL.